These T cell receptor beta chains were read from a single sample in a study of early T cells in non-severe SARS-CoV-2 infection. TCRdb independently ran MiXCR on the 5' RACE reads; one entry per CDR3 protein. This sample yields tens of thousands of distinct CDR3 sequences, of which 5.5% are seen a single time; about 4.2% belongs to the top ten. This sample comprised whole blood, obtained at baseline. The receptors were gathered from an adult who was a healthcare worker with PCR-confirmed SARS-CoV-2 infection or an uninfected control (not recorded which). CDR3s include the opening cysteine and the closing phenylalanine or tryptophan. The D gene is left open where the match is weak. Some rows mark clone size as missing; the rest say once, few, many or name a class of expanded clone.

CDR3 DNA: TGTGCCAGCAGAACCCAGGGTACCGGGGCCAACGTCCTGACTTTC
CDR3 protein: CASRTQGTGANVLTF
V gene: TRBV6-6
D gene: .
J gene: TRBJ2-6
clone size: many

CDR3 DNA: TGCAGTGCTAGGGGCCGGGACAATCCCTACGAGCAGTACTTC
CDR3 protein: CSARGRDNPYEQYF
V gene: TRBV20-1
D gene: .
J gene: TRBJ2-7
clone size: few

CDR3 DNA: TGTGCCAGCTCACCAAGGAGAGGAGGAGATACGCAGTATTTT
CDR3 protein: CASSPRRGGDTQYF
V gene: TRBV18
D gene: .
J gene: TRBJ2-3
clone size: many

CDR3 DNA: TGTGCCAGCAGTGAATCGGGGCCTAGCGGGGGGGCAGCAGATACGCAGTATTTT
CDR3 protein: CASSESGPSGGAADTQYF
V gene: TRBV25-1
D gene: TRBD2
J gene: TRBJ2-3
clone size: .

CDR3 DNA: TGCAGTGCTAGAGTTCCCTGGGGTGCCAAACCCATAGGAAACACCATATATTTT
CDR3 protein: CSARVPWGAKPIGNTIYF
V gene: TRBV20-1
D gene: .
J gene: TRBJ1-3
clone size: many

CDR3 DNA: TGTGCCAGCAGTAAGACAGGCACCGGGGAGCTGTTTTTT
CDR3 protein: CASSKTGTGELFF
V gene: TRBV12-3/TRBV12-4
D gene: .
J gene: TRBJ2-2
clone size: .

CDR3 DNA: TGCAGTGCTTCTCCGGCGACGGACACTGAAGCTTTCTTT
CDR3 protein: CSASPATDTEAFF
V gene: TRBV20-1
D gene: .
J gene: TRBJ1-1
clone size: .

CDR3 DNA: TGTGCCAGTAGCGGGGAGGTGGAGGTCGAAGGCACAGATACGCAGTATTTT
CDR3 protein: CASSGEVEVEGTDTQYF
V gene: TRBV19
D gene: .
J gene: TRBJ2-3
clone size: many

CDR3 DNA: TGCGCCAGCAGTGAGCCTGTATCGGGTGGTGGGATTGAGCAGTTCTTC
CDR3 protein: CASSEPVSGGGIEQFF
V gene: TRBV10-2
D gene: .
J gene: TRBJ2-1
clone size: many

CDR3 DNA: TGTGCCAGCAGCTCTGAGGGTTCTTATAACAATGAGCAGTTCTTC
CDR3 protein: CASSSEGSYNNEQFF
V gene: TRBV11-2
D gene: .
J gene: TRBJ2-1
clone size: few

CDR3 DNA: TGCGCCAGCAGCCAAGTCGATATGGGTTTCTCTGGAAACACCATATATTTT
CDR3 protein: CASSQVDMGFSGNTIYF
V gene: TRBV4-1
D gene: .
J gene: TRBJ1-3
clone size: many

CDR3 DNA: TGTGCCAGCAGCCACCTCACAGGGGCGGATGGCTACACCTTC
CDR3 protein: CASSHLTGADGYTF
V gene: TRBV3-1
D gene: TRBD1
J gene: TRBJ1-2
clone size: many

CDR3 DNA: TGTGCCAGCAGTTCGGTGGGCACCACAGATACGCAGTATTTT
CDR3 protein: CASSSVGTTDTQYF
V gene: TRBV6-5
D gene: .
J gene: TRBJ2-3
clone size: many

CDR3 DNA: TGCAGCGTTGCAGGGTCCTACGAGCAGTACTTC
CDR3 protein: CSVAGSYEQYF
V gene: TRBV29-1
D gene: .
J gene: TRBJ2-7
clone size: many

CDR3 DNA: TGCGCCAGCAGTGATACCGGGACTAGCGGGAGCTCCTGGTCAAGTGAGCAGTTCTTC
CDR3 protein: CASSDTGTSGSSWSSEQFF
V gene: TRBV10-1
D gene: TRBD2
J gene: TRBJ2-1
clone size: many

CDR3 DNA: TGTGCCAGCAGCTCCGGAGGAGGCGGGTATGGCTACACCTTC
CDR3 protein: CASSSGGGGYGYTF
V gene: TRBV27
D gene: .
J gene: TRBJ1-2
clone size: many

CDR3 DNA: TGTGCCAGCAGTGAGAGTTCGAGGTATGGGAACACTGAAGCTTTCTTT
CDR3 protein: CASSESSRYGNTEAFF
V gene: TRBV2
D gene: .
J gene: TRBJ1-1
clone size: many

CDR3 DNA: TGTGCCAGCCGTCGACAAGGCCGCAATCAGCCCCAGCATTTT
CDR3 protein: CASRRQGRNQPQHF
V gene: TRBV6-5
D gene: .
J gene: TRBJ1-5
clone size: few

CDR3 DNA: TGTGCCAGCAGTGAAAATCAGTGGGGTGCCCGCAACTTC
CDR3 protein: CASSENQWGARNF
V gene: TRBV6-1
D gene: .
J gene: TRBJ2-5
clone size: many

CDR3 DNA: TGTGCCAGCAGTCGTGCCGGGACACTTGGAAACACCATATATTTT
CDR3 protein: CASSRAGTLGNTIYF
V gene: TRBV6-5
D gene: .
J gene: TRBJ1-3
clone size: many

CDR3 DNA: TGTGCCAGCAGCCAATCGGCACGCACAGATACGCAGTATTTT
CDR3 protein: CASSQSARTDTQYF
V gene: TRBV3-1
D gene: .
J gene: TRBJ2-3
clone size: few

CDR3 DNA: TGCAGTGCTAGAGAGGTGGCAGGGGGAAATCAGCCCCAGCATTTT
CDR3 protein: CSAREVAGGNQPQHF
V gene: TRBV20-1
D gene: TRBD1
J gene: TRBJ1-5
clone size: many

CDR3 DNA: TGCGCCAGCAGCTTGCCCCGGGGGGACTCCTACGAGCAGTACTTC
CDR3 protein: CASSLPRGDSYEQYF
V gene: TRBV5-1
D gene: TRBD2
J gene: TRBJ2-7
clone size: many

CDR3 DNA: TGTGCCAGCTCACCACCGAACCAGGGCGTCGCAGATACGCAGTATTTT
CDR3 protein: CASSPPNQGVADTQYF
V gene: TRBV18
D gene: .
J gene: TRBJ2-3
clone size: many

CDR3 DNA: TGTGCCAGCAGCCAAAAGGGCGGCACCGGGGAGCTGTTTTTT
CDR3 protein: CASSQKGGTGELFF
V gene: TRBV4-2
D gene: .
J gene: TRBJ2-2
clone size: many

CDR3 DNA: TGCGCCAGCAATGGGGGAGTAGGGGAGCTGTTTTTT
CDR3 protein: CASNGGVGELFF
V gene: TRBV4-1
D gene: .
J gene: TRBJ2-2
clone size: many

CDR3 DNA: TGTGCCAGCAGTTATCGAGGGCGGGGCACTGAAGCTTTCTTT
CDR3 protein: CASSYRGRGTEAFF
V gene: TRBV6-5
D gene: .
J gene: TRBJ1-1
clone size: medium-sized

CDR3 DNA: TGTGCCAGCAGCTTAGAGTACAATGAGCAGTTCTTC
CDR3 protein: CASSLEYNEQFF
V gene: TRBV11-2
D gene: .
J gene: TRBJ2-1
clone size: few

CDR3 DNA: TGTGCCTGGAGTCCCGGGGGGACGATTTACGAGCAGTACTTC
CDR3 protein: CAWSPGGTIYEQYF
V gene: TRBV30
D gene: TRBD2
J gene: TRBJ2-7
clone size: many

CDR3 DNA: TGCAGTGCTAGAATCGGAGGACTAGACCAAGAGACCCAGTACTTC
CDR3 protein: CSARIGGLDQETQYF
V gene: TRBV20-1
D gene: TRBD2
J gene: TRBJ2-5
clone size: many

CDR3 DNA: TGCGCCAGCAGCTTGGTGGTGAACACTGAAGCTTTCTTT
CDR3 protein: CASSLVVNTEAFF
V gene: TRBV5-1
D gene: .
J gene: TRBJ1-1
clone size: many

CDR3 DNA: TGCAGCGCCCTCATATGGGACGGGGTTCAAGCTAACTATGGCTACACCTTC
CDR3 protein: CSALIWDGVQANYGYTF
V gene: TRBV29-1
D gene: .
J gene: TRBJ1-2
clone size: many

CDR3 DNA: TGTGCCAGCAGCACCGGACAGTCTTACAATGAGCAGTTCTTC
CDR3 protein: CASSTGQSYNEQFF
V gene: TRBV5-5
D gene: .
J gene: TRBJ2-1
clone size: many

CDR3 DNA: TGTGCCAGCAGCAAGGCCGGACAGGGAAGGAGCCAAGAGACCCAGTACTTC
CDR3 protein: CASSKAGQGRSQETQYF
V gene: TRBV7-8
D gene: TRBD1
J gene: TRBJ2-5
clone size: .

CDR3 DNA: TGCAGTGCTTGGACTAGCGGGACAAGCACAGATACGCAGTATTTT
CDR3 protein: CSAWTSGTSTDTQYF
V gene: TRBV20-1
D gene: TRBD2
J gene: TRBJ2-3
clone size: medium-sized

CDR3 DNA: TGCGCCAGCAGCTCGGGGCCCAGACTAGAAGGAGAGACCCAGTACTTC
CDR3 protein: CASSSGPRLEGETQYF
V gene: TRBV5-1
D gene: .
J gene: TRBJ2-5
clone size: many

CDR3 DNA: TGCAGCGTTCGCCCGGGACAGGGCTCCACAGATACGCAGTATTTT
CDR3 protein: CSVRPGQGSTDTQYF
V gene: TRBV29-1
D gene: TRBD1
J gene: TRBJ2-3
clone size: many

CDR3 DNA: TGTGCCAGCAGCCTCGGTCCGGGACAGGGTTTCGGTCGGGTTACCAATGAGCAGTTCTTC
CDR3 protein: CASSLGPGQGFGRVTNEQFF
V gene: TRBV6-6
D gene: TRBD1
J gene: TRBJ2-1
clone size: many

CDR3 DNA: TGCGCCAGCAGCCAAGAACAGCTGGGTAGCAATCAGCCCCAGCATTTT
CDR3 protein: CASSQEQLGSNQPQHF
V gene: TRBV4-1
D gene: .
J gene: TRBJ1-5
clone size: many

CDR3 DNA: TGTGCCAGCAGCACAGGACAGGGGTTAAACTATGGCTACACCTTC
CDR3 protein: CASSTGQGLNYGYTF
V gene: TRBV3-1
D gene: TRBD1
J gene: TRBJ1-2
clone size: many

CDR3 DNA: TGTGCCAGCAGTTTATCGGGACAGGGCATCGGACAGCCCCAGCATTTT
CDR3 protein: CASSLSGQGIGQPQHF
V gene: TRBV27
D gene: TRBD1
J gene: TRBJ1-5
clone size: many

CDR3 DNA: TGTGCCAGCTCCAGGGGGACTAGCGGCAGCAATGAGCAGTTCTTC
CDR3 protein: CASSRGTSGSNEQFF
V gene: TRBV18
D gene: TRBD2
J gene: TRBJ2-1
clone size: many

CDR3 DNA: TGTGCCAGCAGCTTCAAGGCAGGGCAAGAGACCCAGTACTTC
CDR3 protein: CASSFKAGQETQYF
V gene: TRBV7-2
D gene: .
J gene: TRBJ2-5
clone size: many

CDR3 DNA: TGCGCCAGCAGTCTGGGACAGGGTGCCTACGAGCAGTACTTC
CDR3 protein: CASSLGQGAYEQYF
V gene: TRBV5-1
D gene: TRBD1
J gene: TRBJ2-7
clone size: many

CDR3 DNA: TGCAGTGCTAGAGAGCTAGCGGGAGGTCCCCCAAAAAAAGAGACCCAGTACTTC
CDR3 protein: CSARELAGGPPKKETQYF
V gene: TRBV20-1
D gene: TRBD2
J gene: TRBJ2-5
clone size: many

CDR3 DNA: TGTGCCAGCAGCGTAATAGCGGGAGTCTACAATGAGCAGTTCTTC
CDR3 protein: CASSVIAGVYNEQFF
V gene: TRBV5-6
D gene: TRBD2
J gene: TRBJ2-1
clone size: many

CDR3 DNA: TGTGCCAGCAGCGCCGGACTAGCGGGAGGCCACGAGCAGTACTTC
CDR3 protein: CASSAGLAGGHEQYF
V gene: TRBV7-9
D gene: TRBD2
J gene: TRBJ2-7
clone size: .

CDR3 DNA: TGCAGTGCGGGGGTGTCACGGGGTAGGGGAGAGACCCAGTACTTC
CDR3 protein: CSAGVSRGRGETQYF
V gene: TRBV20-1
D gene: .
J gene: TRBJ2-5
clone size: many

CDR3 DNA: TGTGCCACCAGTGGGGGGCCCAAGGGACCGCTACATCATGGCTACACCTTC
CDR3 protein: CATSGGPKGPLHHGYTF
V gene: TRBV24-1
D gene: .
J gene: TRBJ1-2
clone size: .

CDR3 DNA: TGTGCCAGCAGCTTAGCGGGTAGACTCTCGAACACTGAAGCTTTCTTT
CDR3 protein: CASSLAGRLSNTEAFF
V gene: TRBV7-9
D gene: .
J gene: TRBJ1-1
clone size: many

CDR3 DNA: TGTGCCAGCAGCTTCTTGACTAGCGGAGATACGCAGTATTTT
CDR3 protein: CASSFLTSGDTQYF
V gene: TRBV7-9
D gene: TRBD2
J gene: TRBJ2-3
clone size: many

CDR3 DNA: TGTGCCAGCAGCAAGGGGGGCAGTACGCAGTATTTT
CDR3 protein: CASSKGGSTQYF
V gene: TRBV7-3
D gene: .
J gene: TRBJ2-3
clone size: .

CDR3 DNA: TGCGCCAGCAGCCAGCTCGATCTGCTCCCAATACCAAATTCACCCCTCCACTTT
CDR3 protein: CASSQLDLLPIPNSPLHF
V gene: TRBV4-1
D gene: .
J gene: TRBJ1-6
clone size: .

CDR3 DNA: TGTGCCAGCAGGACAGACGGCTATGGCTACACCTTC
CDR3 protein: CASRTDGYGYTF
V gene: TRBV6-2/TRBV6-3
D gene: .
J gene: TRBJ1-2
clone size: many

CDR3 DNA: TGTGCCACCCGCCAGGGTGTTGTTGAGCAGTTCTTC
CDR3 protein: CATRQGVVEQFF
V gene: TRBV15
D gene: .
J gene: TRBJ2-1
clone size: many

CDR3 DNA: TGTGCCAGCAGCTTTCAGGGTTTGGAGACCCAGTACTTC
CDR3 protein: CASSFQGLETQYF
V gene: TRBV7-2
D gene: .
J gene: TRBJ2-5
clone size: .

CDR3 DNA: TGCAGTGCTAGTTCCGGGAACACCGGGGAGCTGTTTTTT
CDR3 protein: CSASSGNTGELFF
V gene: TRBV20-1
D gene: .
J gene: TRBJ2-2
clone size: few

CDR3 DNA: TGTGCCAGCACTTCGGGGGAGGCTACGCAGTATTTT
CDR3 protein: CASTSGEATQYF
V gene: TRBV27
D gene: .
J gene: TRBJ2-3
clone size: few

CDR3 DNA: TGCGCCAGCAGTGTAGTAGCGTGGGATACGCAGTATTTT
CDR3 protein: CASSVVAWDTQYF
V gene: TRBV10-1
D gene: .
J gene: TRBJ2-3
clone size: many

CDR3 DNA: TGTGCCAGCAGTCCTTATCAGGGCAGGGGGGTTGCTAATGAAAAACTGTTTTTT
CDR3 protein: CASSPYQGRGVANEKLFF
V gene: TRBV12-3/TRBV12-4
D gene: TRBD1
J gene: TRBJ1-4
clone size: many